The entry below gives a single T cell receptor (beta chain) sequence along with its context. The PCR was carried out with 60 Vbeta primers and 13 Jbeta primers. Here immunoSEQ multiplex PCR was the method, and the copy in TCRdb shows in-frame clones only, minus some. This table has about 120,000 clones, about three quarters appearing once. The sample comes from a study of cytomegalovirus exposure and HLA in healthy donors. Trimming stripped 4 bases from V and 4 bases from J, with 8 bases between. From germline, CDR1 is SGHDN and CDR2 FVKESK. The CDR3 totals 14 residues. The specimen sequenced was PBMCs. The sequence came from a woman aged 25 to 39 in good health and CMV-seropositive. This rearrangement joins TRBV14 to TRBJ1-6, with D perhaps TRBD1 (6 bases). The CDR3 bases are TGTGCCAGCAGCCCGGGACAATATAATTCACCCCTCCACTTT. It yields the protein CASSPGQYNSPLHF.